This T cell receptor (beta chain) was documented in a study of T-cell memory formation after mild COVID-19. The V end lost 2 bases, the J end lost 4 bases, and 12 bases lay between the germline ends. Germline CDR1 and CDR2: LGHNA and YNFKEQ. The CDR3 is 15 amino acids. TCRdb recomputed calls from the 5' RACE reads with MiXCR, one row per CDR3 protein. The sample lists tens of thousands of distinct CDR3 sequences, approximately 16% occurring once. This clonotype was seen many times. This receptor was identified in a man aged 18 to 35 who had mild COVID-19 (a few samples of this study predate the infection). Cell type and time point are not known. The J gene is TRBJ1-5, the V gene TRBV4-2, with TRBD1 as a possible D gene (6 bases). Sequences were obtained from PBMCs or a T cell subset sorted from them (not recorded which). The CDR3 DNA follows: TGTGCCAGCAGCCAAAACAGGGAAGAAAATCAGCCCCAGCATTTT. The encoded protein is CASSQNREENQPQHF.